The next 19 T cell receptor beta chains were all read from a single sample in a study of circulating and synovial CD4+ cells in juvenile arthritis. Repertoires were generated with immunoSEQ multiplex PCR, while TCRdb's copy carries only in-frame clones and drops some. The table includes about 14,000 clones, around 80% detected once. The source material was CD4+ T cells from synovial fluid. These receptors all come from a human patient with juvenile idiopathic arthritis. Some clones in this sample may be carry-over from other donors' samples.

This chain links TRBV30 with TRBJ1-2; a weak D match, TRBD1 (6 bases). The V gene's germline CDR1 is GTSNPN and CDR2 SVGIG (reference sequence). Trimming cost V 2 bases and J 7 bases, with 17 bases left between them. The CDR3 is 14 amino acids. The CDR3 coding sequence is TGTGCCTGGAGTCAAGGGACAAACAATCTTGGCTACACCTTC. It encodes CAWSQGTNNLGYTF.

V gene TRBV5-1 combines with J gene TRBJ2-6; 9 bases are a match to TRBD1. The CDR3 length is 21 residues. Germline CDR1 reads SGHRS; CDR2 reads YFSETQ. V shed 4 bases, J shed 0 bases, and the junction held 17 bases outside the gene matches. The CDR3 DNA follows: TGCGCCAGCAGCCCAAAAAAACCGGGACAGGGCCCACTCTCTGGGGCCAACGTCCTGACTTTC. Protein sequence: CASSPKKPGQGPLSGANVLTF.

This clone appeared a single time. The V and J genes are TRBV29-1 and TRBJ2-5, with 8 positions matching TRBD1. The germline CDR1 and CDR2 sequences are SQVTM and ANQGSEA. This CDR3 contains 15 residues. V dropped 2 bases and J dropped 2; count of bases not matched to a gene: 7. The chain's CDR3 is CSVESGTGRQETQYF. CDR3 in DNA: TGCAGCGTTGAATCTGGGACAGGCCGACAAGAGACCCAGTACTTC.

The gene calls are TRBV30 and TRBJ2-2; 7 nucleotides agree with TRBD1. V lost 5 bases to trimming and J lost 6 bases; unmatched junction nucleotides: 9. The CDR3 runs to 14 residues. The germline V gene has CDR1 GTSNPN and CDR2 SVGIG (reference sequence). The CDR3 loop is CAWETGVSAGELFF. The CDR3 nucleotides read TGTGCCTGGGAAACAGGGGTTTCGGCCGGGGAGCTGTTTTTT.

This chain links TRBV5-1 with TRBJ2-1, with D hard to call. CDR3 size: 12 residues. Germline CDR1 is SGHRS and CDR2 is YFSETQ. V dropped 0 bases and J dropped 8 bases, with 6 bases sitting between them. CDR3 coding DNA: TGCGCCAGCAGCTTGGGGGCTCATGAGCAGTTCTTC. Its protein is CASSLGAHEQFF.

V gene TRBV19 combines with J gene TRBJ1-5; TRBD1 aligns across 9 bases. With 3 bases clipped from V and 0 bases from J, the junction kept 6 bases outside the gene matches. The CDR3 contains 17 residues. Germline CDR1 LNHDA, CDR2 SQIVND (reference sequence). The CDR3 loop is CASSMGQGSFSNQPQHF. Written as DNA, the CDR3 is TGTGCCAGTAGTATGGGACAGGGTAGTTTTAGCAATCAGCCCCAGCATTTT.

The chain combines TRBV18 with TRBJ1-3; no definite D call. The length of the CDR3 is 15 residues. Germline lookup yields CDR1 KGHSH and CDR2 LQKENI. V was shortened by 1 base and J by 2 bases, with 9 bases between the two germline ends. The CDR3 protein is CASSPQGGTGNTIYF. CDR3 sequence (DNA): TGTGCCAGCTCACCACAGGGAGGGACTGGAAACACCATATATTTT.

This sequence joins TRBV4-1 and TRBJ2-3; the D is unclear. Germline CDR1 MGHRA, CDR2 YSYEKL. The length of the CDR3 is 16 residues. V lost 0 bases and J 0 bases, leaving 10 bases between the germline ends. CDR3 sequence (DNA): TGCGCCAGCAGCCAAGATCTTATGGCTAGCACAGATACGCAGTATTTT. This translates into CASSQDLMASTDTQYF.

V and J are TRBV6-6 and TRBJ2-5; TRBD2 aligns across 8 bases. CDR3 length equals 15 residues. Per the germline V gene, CDR1 is MNHNY and CDR2 is SVGAGI (reference sequence). V trimming: 6 bases; J trimming: 1 base; junction bases outside the gene matches: 7. CDR3: CASSPGLAGQETQYF. The CDR3 region has the DNA TGTGCCAGCAGCCCCGGACTAGCCGGCCAAGAGACCCAGTACTTC.

This clone has only a few counts. This chain links TRBV9 with TRBJ2-2; 7 bases match TRBD1. The V segment lost 0 bases and the J segment 4 bases; nucleotides outside the gene matches: 6. CDR1 and CDR2 (germline): SGDLS, YYNGEE. This CDR3 region has 16 residues. The CDR3 DNA is TGTGCCAGCAGCGTAGTCGGGACAGACCCCACCGGGGAGCTGTTTTTT. It codes for CASSVVGTDPTGELFF.

The rearrangement uses TRBV5-6 and TRBJ2-5, with TRBD2 matching 10 bases. Trimming took 4 bases from V and 0 from J; bases not matched to a gene: 9. This CDR3 region has 17 residues. Germline CDR1 SGHDT, CDR2 YYEEEE. The CDR3 DNA is TGTGCCAGCAGCGACGGTAGAGCGGGGGGGTACCAAGAGACCCAGTACTTC. Encoded protein: CASSDGRAGGYQETQYF.

The CDR3 sequence is CASSQDRGRRTEAFF. The CDR3 region has the DNA TGTGCCAGCAGCCAAGACAGGGGGCGGAGGACTGAAGCTTTCTTT. This rearrangement joins TRBV2 to TRBJ1-1; 10 bases are a match to TRBD1. V lost 6 bases, J lost 5 bases, and 9 bases stayed unmatched. Germline lookup yields CDR1 SNHLY and CDR2 FYNNEI. The CDR3 contains 15 residues.

V usage is TRBV6-6 and J usage is TRBJ2-2, with TRBD1 matching 7 bases. With V trimmed by 2 bases and J by 7 bases, 4 bases remained unmatched. CDR3 length: 14 amino acids. Germline V gene data show CDR1 as MNHNY and CDR2 as SVGAGI (reference sequence). The CDR3 DNA reads as TGTGCCAGCAGTTACGGACAGGCAGGCGGGGAGCTGTTTTTT. This encodes CASSYGQAGGELFF.

The gene calls are TRBV7-3 and TRBJ2-1; no clear D. The germline CDR1 and CDR2 sequences are SGHTA and FQGTGA. This CDR3 spans 16 amino acids. V was clipped by 5 bases and J by 1 base, with 15 bases between them. Here the CDR3 reads CASSPYGPWSYNEQFF. CDR3 nucleotide sequence: TGTGCCAGCAGCCCCTACGGTCCATGGTCCTACAATGAGCAGTTCTTC.

The chain is built from TRBV10-3 and TRBJ1-6, with a tentative D call TRBD1 (6 bases). This CDR3 spans 14 amino acids. The germline gives CDR1 ENHRY, CDR2 SYGVKD. Trimming removed 3 bases at V and 9 bases at J, with 12 bases between. The CDR3 sequence: CAISDSGVGSPLHF. CDR3 nucleotides: TGTGCCATCAGTGACTCAGGGGTCGGTTCACCCCTCCACTTT.

The DNA for the CDR3 is TGTGCCAGCAGCTTACAGGGTGGAAACACCATATATTTT. Translating gives CASSLQGGNTIYF. The genes are TRBV7-2 and TRBJ1-3; D might be TRBD1 (5 bases). V lost 2 bases, J lost 3 bases, and 5 bases lay in between. This CDR3 has 13 residues. Germline V CDR1 and CDR2: SGHTA, FQGNSA.

The chain couples TRBV5-4 to TRBJ1-1, with a possible D match to TRBD1 (6 bases). With 4 bases removed from V and 6 bases from J, the gap between germline ends came to 19 bases. This CDR3 comprises 15 residues. CDR1 SGHNT and CDR2 YYREEE come from the germline V gene (reference sequence). The chain's CDR3 is CASSPWTENSPEAFF. Here the CDR3 DNA reads TGTGCCAGCAGCCCTTGGACAGAAAACAGCCCTGAAGCTTTCTTT.

The chain combines TRBV28 with TRBJ2-1; 10 bases are a match to TRBD1. V was pared by 7 bases and J by 7 bases, with 16 bases of the junction left unmatched. Germline values: CDR1 MDHEN, CDR2 SYDVKM. The CDR3 contains 17 residues. CDR3 DNA: TGTGCCAGCATCCCGGGACAGGGGAAGGGCTTACAGAATGAGCAGTTCTTC. Translated, it gives CASIPGQGKGLQNEQFF.

CDR3 in amino acids: CASSLGHLNEKLFF. In nucleotides, the CDR3 is TGTGCCAGCAGCTTAGGACACCTGAATGAAAAACTGTTTTTT. V and J are TRBV7-9 and TRBJ1-4; D is uncertain. The CDR3 is 14 amino acids. Trimming took 1 base from V and 5 from J, leaving 8 bases between them. Per the germline V gene, CDR1 is SEHNR and CDR2 is FQNEAQ (reference sequence).